Shown below are 30 T cell receptor beta chains from a single sample sequenced in a study of preoperative IRX-2 immunotherapy in early breast cancer. Treatment given: preoperative locoregional IRX-2 cytokine immunotherapy. Sequencing used immunoSEQ multiplex PCR; TCRdb keeps in-frame clones, though not all of them. The sample includes about 37,000 clones, 65% to 90% of them seen just once. Sequences were derived from lymph node tissue, sampled after IRX-2 immunotherapy. Every receptor here comes from a human donor with breast cancer.

The chain combines TRBV11-3 with TRBJ2-1; 7 bases are a match to TRBD1. Unmatched junction bases numbered 7, after V lost 5 bases and J lost 3 bases. The germline CDR1 and CDR2 sequences are SGHNT and YENEEA. The CDR3 totals 15 residues. The CDR3, as DNA: TGTGCCAGCAGCACCCGAACAGGGGACTACAATGAGCAGTTCTTC. Encoded protein: CASSTRTGDYNEQFF.

A few counts support this clone. The V call is TRBV15, the J call TRBJ2-7; 7 nucleotides agree with TRBD1. This CDR3 contains 15 residues. Germline trimming cut 1 base from V and 6 bases from J; bases unmatched to any gene: 9. Germline CDR1 reads LNHNV; CDR2 reads YYDKDF (reference sequence). The CDR3, as DNA: TGTGCCACCAGCAGAGGGGTACAGGGGAAAGGCGAGCAGTACTTC. This encodes CATSRGVQGKGEQYF.

This clone was counted only a few times. The V gene is TRBV6-8, the J gene TRBJ1-4; 7 nucleotides line up with TRBD1. There are 14 residues in the CDR3. Germline CDR1 and CDR2: MNHGY and SAAAGT. The ends lost 0 bases at V and 7 bases at J; junction bases unmatched: 2. This chain's CDR3 is CASSYSTGVEKLFF. Here the CDR3 DNA reads TGTGCCAGCAGTTACTCCACAGGGGTTGAAAAACTGTTTTTT.

CDR3 loop: CASSVGTGGTYIQYF. CDR3 DNA: TGTGCCAGCAGCGTTGGGACAGGCGGTACCTACATTCAGTACTTC. V gene TRBV11-3 combines with J gene TRBJ2-4; 8 nucleotides match TRBD1. With V trimmed by 5 bases and J by 8 bases, 11 bases remained unmatched. Germline V gives CDR1 SGHNT, CDR2 YENEEA. This CDR3 has 15 amino acids.

In its sample, this clone was seen a few times. V usage is TRBV6-8 and J usage is TRBJ1-4; D is ambiguous. The CDR3 loop spans 13 amino acids. CDR1 and CDR2 from the germline V gene are MNHGY and SAAAGT. The V and J ends lost 6 bases and 6 bases respectively, with 11 bases between them. CDR3 residues: CASRLRDYEKLFF. CDR3 nucleotide sequence: TGTGCCAGCAGGTTAAGAGACTATGAAAAACTGTTTTTT.

This chain links TRBV6-8 with TRBJ1-6; D remains ambiguous. This CDR3 has 14 amino acids. From germline, CDR1 is MNHGY and CDR2 SAAAGT. V shed 2 bases and J shed 5 bases, with 7 bases lying between them. This CDR3 is CASSYGRNNSPLHF. CDR3 nucleotide sequence: TGTGCCAGCAGTTACGGGAGAAATAATTCACCCCTCCACTTT.

The chain joins TRBV6-8 to TRBJ1-6, with D perhaps matching TRBD1 (6 bases). The CDR3 sequence is 13 residues long. Germline CDR1 MNHGY, CDR2 SAAAGT. V was shortened by 8 bases and J by 7 bases, with 12 bases between the two germline ends. The CDR3 is CASEGGINSPLHF. CDR3 bases: TGTGCCAGCGAGGGGGGGATCAATTCACCCCTCCACTTT.

This clone was seen once. The CDR3 sequence is CASSQGPAGTNTGELFF. DNA of the CDR3: TGTGCCAGCAGCCAAGGGCCAGCGGGGACGAACACCGGGGAGCTGTTTTTT. This chain links TRBV11-3 with TRBJ2-2; 7 bases align to TRBD2. Trimming removed 5 bases from V and 0 bases from J; junction bases left unmatched: 9. The CDR3 extends over 17 amino acids. The germline V gene has CDR1 SGHNT and CDR2 YENEEA.

The rearrangement links TRBV7-1 to TRBJ1-3; 9 bases fit TRBD1. TRBV7-1 is noted as an ORF with a role that remains uncertain. J lost 2 bases, V lost 5 bases, and 4 bases had no gene match. CDR3 length: 15 residues. Here the CDR3 DNA reads TGTGCCAGCAGCCCGACAGGGGGAACTGGAAACACCATATATTTT. Protein: CASSPTGGTGNTIYF.

The rearrangement links TRBV19 to TRBJ1-5, with no clear D. The CDR3 loop spans 15 amino acids. CDR1 is LNHDA, CDR2 SQIVND, per germline (reference sequence). Trimming left V 3 bases short and J 0 bases short, with 9 bases between. The CDR3 DNA follows: TGTGCCAGTAGTATGACCGTAACTAGCAATCAGCCCCAGCATTTT. Its protein is CASSMTVTSNQPQHF.

The CDR3 spells CASARDPNYGYTF. The CDR3 coding sequence is TGTGCCAGCGCGCGGGATCCTAACTATGGCTACACCTTC. The chain employs TRBV18 and TRBJ1-2; D unclear. Germline CDR1 KGHSH, CDR2 LQKENI. V was clipped by 8 bases and J by 0 bases, with 10 bases between them. CDR3 length: 13 residues.

This chain connects TRBV11-3 to TRBJ1-4; D gene unclear. The CDR3 is 15 residues long. CDR1 is SGHNT, CDR2 YENEEA, per germline. Between the trimmed V and J ends, which lost 5 bases and 6 bases, there was a span of 16 bases. CDR3 residues: CASSTSRGVDEKLFF. The CDR3 DNA reads as TGTGCCAGCAGCACTAGCCGGGGAGTTGATGAAAAACTGTTTTTT.

This chain connects TRBV29-1 to TRBJ1-1; no clear D gene. CDR3 length: 12 amino acids. CDR1 SQVTM and CDR2 ANQGSEA come from the germline V gene. Between the trimmed V and J ends, which lost 0 bases and 10 bases, there was a span of 12 bases. CDR3 nucleotide sequence: TGCAGCGTTGAAGATCTCGACTACAGAGCTTTCTTT. It yields the protein CSVEDLDYRAFF.

The chain recombines TRBV6-8 with TRBJ1-3, with D tentatively TRBD1 (6 bases). The germline V gene encodes CDR1 MNHGY and CDR2 SAAAGT. The CDR3 has 15 amino acids. Deletions cut 10 bases from V and 4 bases from J, with 20 bases between. As DNA, the CDR3 is TGTGCCACAGGGGCGGCAGGGCTAAGGGGAAACACCATATATTTT. Encoded protein: CATGAAGLRGNTIYF.

The chain couples TRBV5-1 to TRBJ2-6, with D uncertain. The CDR3 totals 17 residues. Germline V gene sequence: CDR1 SGHRS, CDR2 YFSETQ. Trimming pared 0 bases from V and 0 bases from J, leaving 10 bases between. The CDR3 here is CASSLGTISSGANVLTF. In DNA form, the CDR3 reads TGCGCCAGCAGCTTGGGGACGATTAGCTCTGGGGCCAACGTCCTGACTTTC.

The rearrangement links TRBV14 to TRBJ1-4, with D perhaps TRBD1 (6 bases). Trimming took 7 bases from V and 5 from J, leaving 14 bases between them. CDR1 SGHDN and CDR2 FVKESK come from the germline V gene. This CDR3 is built from 14 residues. The CDR3 region is CASNEQGRNEKLFF. As DNA, the CDR3 is TGTGCCAGCAATGAACAGGGTAGAAATGAAAAACTGTTTTTT.

This clone was observed a single time. This rearrangement joins TRBV15 to TRBJ2-1, with D possibly being TRBD1 or TRBD2 (5 bases each). Germline loops: CDR1 LNHNV, CDR2 YYDKDF (reference sequence). CDR3 length: 15 residues. V was trimmed by 1 base and J by 0 bases, leaving 7 bases between them. The CDR3 loop is CATSRGGASYNEQFF. For the CDR3, the DNA is TGTGCCACCAGCAGAGGAGGGGCCTCCTACAATGAGCAGTTCTTC.

This chain uses TRBV18 with TRBJ1-2; D is uncertain. Germline CDR1 is KGHSH and CDR2 is LQKENI. There are 12 residues in the CDR3. The germline V and J ends were trimmed by 3 bases and 8 bases, with 10 bases remaining between them. The CDR3 is CASSPYHLGYTF. The CDR3 nucleotides read TGTGCCAGCTCACCCTACCATCTGGGCTACACCTTC.

The chain joins TRBV28 to TRBJ2-2; no clear D gene. Germline CDR1 is MDHEN and CDR2 is SYDVKM. CDR3 length: 22 amino acids. The ends were cut back, 6 bases at V and 5 bases at J, with 37 bases in the middle. This chain's CDR3 is CASSSFEPSFRPVLEWTGELFF. The CDR3 DNA sequence: TGTGCCAGCAGCTCCTTCGAACCCTCATTCCGACCGGTCCTGGAATGGACCGGGGAGCTGTTTTTT.

The chain uses TRBV19 and TRBJ1-3; perhaps TRBD1 as D (5 bases). Germline CDR1 LNHDA, CDR2 SQIVND (reference sequence). The CDR3 has 15 amino acids. The V end was cut by 6 bases, the J end by 0 bases, with 12 bases between. The CDR3 coding sequence is TGTGCCAGTAGGACCGGGGGGGGCTCTGGAAACACCATATATTTT. Translated: CASRTGGGSGNTIYF.

In this sample, this clone turned up a few times. The chain is built from TRBV6-8 and TRBJ2-1; D unresolved. Trimming shortened V by 2 bases and J by 8 bases, and 10 bases separated the two germline ends. This CDR3 has 13 residues. Germline CDR1 is MNHGY and CDR2 is SAAAGT. CDR3 DNA: TGTGCCAGCAGTTACGGCCCGGGCGATGAGCAGTTCTTC. Amino acid sequence: CASSYGPGDEQFF.

The gene calls are TRBV6-8 and TRBJ1-1; 8 bases are a match to TRBD1. The germline CDR1 and CDR2 sequences are MNHGY and SAAAGT. V shed 5 bases, J shed 1 base, and the junction held 6 bases outside the gene matches. The CDR3 covers 15 residues. The CDR3, as DNA: TGTGCCAGCAGTCCCGGACAGGGAGGGAACACTGAAGCTTTCTTT. Translation gives CASSPGQGGNTEAFF.

V is TRBV1 and J is TRBJ2-6; TRBD2 is the table's D call, not checked against the DNA. TRBV1 is designated a pseudogene. The CDR3 consists of 17 residues. The CDR3 DNA is TGCGCCAGCAGCCAATTGAGGAGGGGCTCTGGGGCCAACGTCCTGACTTTC. Translated: CASSQLRRGSGANVLTF.

The chain combines TRBV23-1 with TRBJ2-7, with TRBD1 as a possible D gene (6 bases). TRBV23-1 counts as an open reading frame of uncertain function. V was cut by 6 bases and J by 2 bases, with 14 bases left in between. This CDR3 has 14 residues. The CDR3 region is CASSQGSGAYEQYF. The CDR3 DNA reads as TGCGCCAGCAGCCAAGGTTCAGGGGCCTACGAGCAGTACTTC.

This clone was found once. The chain recombines TRBV5-1 with TRBJ1-1; D call uncertain. V gave up 3 bases and J gave up 3 bases, with 15 bases separating them. This CDR3 has 15 residues. Germline V gene sequence: CDR1 SGHRS, CDR2 YFSETQ. CDR3 sequence: CASSSRGAGDTEAFF. The CDR3 DNA sequence: TGCGCCAGCAGCTCCCGTGGTGCTGGGGACACTGAAGCTTTCTTT.

This chain joins TRBV30 and TRBJ1-2; D gene uncertain. Trimming cost V 1 base and J 0 bases, with 12 bases left between them. Per germline, CDR1 GTSNPN and CDR2 SVGIG (reference sequence). The CDR3 has 15 residues. CDR3 bases: TGTGCCTGGAGTGGGGCTTGGATGTCTAACTATGGCTACACCTTC. Residues: CAWSGAWMSNYGYTF.

The J gene is TRBJ1-3, the V gene TRBV28; D is ambiguous. Trimming removed 8 bases from V and 2 bases from J, with 7 bases in between. This CDR3 is built from 12 residues. Germline CDR1 and CDR2: MDHEN and SYDVKM. The DNA of the CDR3 is TGTGCCAGCCAAGTAACTGGAAACACCATATATTTT. This encodes CASQVTGNTIYF.

This chain links TRBV5-1 with TRBJ1-4; a possible D gene is TRBD1 (6 bases). V was clipped by 3 bases and J by 3 bases, with 9 bases between them. The length of the CDR3 is 14 residues. Germline CDR1 reads SGHRS; CDR2 reads YFSETQ. For the CDR3, the DNA is TGCGCCAGCAGCTACGGACAGTCTAATGAAAAACTGTTTTTT. Translating gives CASSYGQSNEKLFF.

The chain uses TRBV29-1 and TRBJ1-1; D call uncertain. The V gene's germline CDR1 is SQVTM and CDR2 ANQGSEA. The CDR3 has 12 residues. Trimming removed 3 bases at V and 7 bases at J, with 12 bases between. CDR3 nucleotide sequence: TGCAGCGTTGACACGGCGGGCTTTGAAGCTTTCTTT. Amino acids: CSVDTAGFEAFF. The whole variable domain, remainder taken from reference TRBV29-1 and TRBJ1-1, is SAVISQKPSRDICQRGTSLTIQCQVDSQVTMMFWYRQQPGQSLTLIATANQGSEATYESGFVIDKFPISRPNLTFSTLTVSNMSPEDSSIYLCSVDTAGFEAFFGQGTRLTVV.

The chain is built from TRBV19 and TRBJ2-2; D ambiguous. V dropped 6 bases and J dropped 7 bases, with 24 bases sitting between them. CDR3 length: 17 residues. Germline V CDR1 and CDR2: LNHDA, SQIVND (reference sequence). The CDR3 loop is CASSPGIPDGENGELFF. The CDR3 DNA follows: TGTGCCAGTAGCCCCGGCATCCCGGACGGTGAGAACGGGGAGCTGTTTTTT. Together with reference TRBV19 and TRBJ2-2, the CDR3 gives the full variable domain: DGGITQSPKYLFRKEGQNVTLSCEQNLNHDAMYWYRQDPGQGLRLIYYSQIVNDFQKGDIAEGYSVSREKKESFPLTVTSAQKNPTAFYLCASSPGIPDGENGELFFGEGSRLTVL.